This T cell receptor beta chain was obtained from a study of OX40 agonist ivuxolimab in advanced cancers. The V and J ends lost 1 base and 2 bases respectively, with 9 bases between them. Germline V gene lookup returns CDR1 SQVTM and CDR2 ANQGSEA. CDR3 length: 13 amino acids. TCRdb's copy holds only in-frame clones and misses some; the assay was immunoSEQ multiplex PCR. Here the sample spans 40,000 to 60,000 clones, around 91% being singletons. The clonotype originates from an adult with an advanced solid tumor such as melanoma, head and neck, liver or kidney cancer. The input for sequencing was CD4+ or CD8+ T cells sorted from blood, taken in a trial of the OX40 agonist ivuxolimab. This chain uses TRBV29-1 with TRBJ2-7; tentatively, D is TRBD1 (5 bases). The DNA of the CDR3 is TGCAGCGTTGAAGGACAGCACCCCTACGAGCAGTACTTC. Its protein is CSVEGQHPYEQYF.